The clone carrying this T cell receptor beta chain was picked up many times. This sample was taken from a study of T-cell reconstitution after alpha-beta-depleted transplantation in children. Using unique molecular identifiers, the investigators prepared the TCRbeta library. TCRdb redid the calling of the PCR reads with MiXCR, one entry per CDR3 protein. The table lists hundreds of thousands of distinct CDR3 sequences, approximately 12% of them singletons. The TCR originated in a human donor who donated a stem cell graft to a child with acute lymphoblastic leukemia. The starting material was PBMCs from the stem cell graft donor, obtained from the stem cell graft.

The CDR3 DNA follows: TGCGCCAGCAGCCTACAGGGATCAGGGTTGGATACGCAGTATTTT. Its translation is CASSLQGSGLDTQYF. The V call is TRBV4-3, the J call TRBJ2-3; D possibly corresponds to TRBD1 (6 bases). The V and J ends lost 4 bases and 6 bases respectively, with 17 bases between them. This CDR3 contains 15 residues. Germline V lookup: CDR1 LGHNA, CDR2 YSLEER.